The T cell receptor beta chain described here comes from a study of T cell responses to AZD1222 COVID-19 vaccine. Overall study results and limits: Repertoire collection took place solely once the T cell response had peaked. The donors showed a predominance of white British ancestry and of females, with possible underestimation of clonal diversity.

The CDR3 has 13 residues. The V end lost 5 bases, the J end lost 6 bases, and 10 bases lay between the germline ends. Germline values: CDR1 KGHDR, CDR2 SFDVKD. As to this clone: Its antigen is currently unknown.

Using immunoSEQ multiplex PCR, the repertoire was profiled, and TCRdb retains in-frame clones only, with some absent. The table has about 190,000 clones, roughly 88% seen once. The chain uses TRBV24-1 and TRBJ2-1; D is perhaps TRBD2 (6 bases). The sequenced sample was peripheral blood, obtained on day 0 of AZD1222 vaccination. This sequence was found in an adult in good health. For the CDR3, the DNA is TGTGCCACCAGTGGAGCGGGCGTCAATGAGCAGTTCTTC. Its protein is CATSGAGVNEQFF.